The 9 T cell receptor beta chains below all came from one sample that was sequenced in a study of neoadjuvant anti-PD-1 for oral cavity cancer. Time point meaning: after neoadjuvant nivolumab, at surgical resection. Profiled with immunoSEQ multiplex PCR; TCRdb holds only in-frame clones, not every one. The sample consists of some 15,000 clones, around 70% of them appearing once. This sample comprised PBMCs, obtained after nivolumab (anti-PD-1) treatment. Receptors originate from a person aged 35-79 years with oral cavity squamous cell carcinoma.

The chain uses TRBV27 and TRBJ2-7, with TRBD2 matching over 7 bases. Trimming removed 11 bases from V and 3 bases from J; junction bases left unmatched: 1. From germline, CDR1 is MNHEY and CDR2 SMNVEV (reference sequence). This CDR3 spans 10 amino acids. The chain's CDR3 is CAAGVYEQYF. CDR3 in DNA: TGTGCCGCGGGGGTCTACGAGCAGTACTTC.

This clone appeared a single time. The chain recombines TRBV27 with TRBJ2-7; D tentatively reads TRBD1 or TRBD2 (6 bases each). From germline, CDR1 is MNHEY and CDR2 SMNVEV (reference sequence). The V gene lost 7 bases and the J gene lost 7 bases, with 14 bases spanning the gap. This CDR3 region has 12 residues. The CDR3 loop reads CASKGGGGEQYF. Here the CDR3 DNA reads TGTGCCAGCAAGGGAGGAGGGGGTGAGCAGTACTTC.

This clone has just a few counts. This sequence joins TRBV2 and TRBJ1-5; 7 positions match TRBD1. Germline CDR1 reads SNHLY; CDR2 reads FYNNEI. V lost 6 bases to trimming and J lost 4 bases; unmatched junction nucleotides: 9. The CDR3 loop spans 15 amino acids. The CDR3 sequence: CASSLRDRRNQPQHF. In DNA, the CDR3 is TGTGCCAGCAGCCTAAGGGACAGAAGAAATCAGCCCCAGCATTTT.

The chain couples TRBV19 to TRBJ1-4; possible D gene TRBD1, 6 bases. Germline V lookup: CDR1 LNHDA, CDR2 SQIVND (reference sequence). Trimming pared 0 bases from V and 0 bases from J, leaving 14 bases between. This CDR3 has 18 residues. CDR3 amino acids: CASSIDPRTATTNEKLFF. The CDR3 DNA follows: TGTGCCAGTAGTATAGACCCTCGGACAGCTACAACTAATGAAAAACTGTTTTTT.

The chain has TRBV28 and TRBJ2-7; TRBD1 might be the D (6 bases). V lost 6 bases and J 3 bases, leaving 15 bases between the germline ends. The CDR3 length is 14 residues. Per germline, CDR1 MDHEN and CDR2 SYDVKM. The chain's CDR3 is CASSPTGSNYEQYF. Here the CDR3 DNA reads TGTGCCAGCAGCCCCACAGGGTCGAACTACGAGCAGTACTTC.

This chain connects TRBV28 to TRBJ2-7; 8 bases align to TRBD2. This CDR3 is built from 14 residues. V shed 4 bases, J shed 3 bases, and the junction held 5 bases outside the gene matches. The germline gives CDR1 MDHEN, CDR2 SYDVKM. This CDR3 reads CASSSGRGDYEQYF. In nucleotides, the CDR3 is TGTGCCAGCAGTTCCGGGCGGGGGGACTACGAGCAGTACTTC.

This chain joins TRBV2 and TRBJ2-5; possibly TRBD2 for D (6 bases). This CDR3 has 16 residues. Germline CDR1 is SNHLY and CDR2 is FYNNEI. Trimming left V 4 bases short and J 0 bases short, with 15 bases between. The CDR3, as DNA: TGTGCCAGCAGTGTTGGGGCGGGGACCCACCAAGAGACCCAGTACTTC. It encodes CASSVGAGTHQETQYF.

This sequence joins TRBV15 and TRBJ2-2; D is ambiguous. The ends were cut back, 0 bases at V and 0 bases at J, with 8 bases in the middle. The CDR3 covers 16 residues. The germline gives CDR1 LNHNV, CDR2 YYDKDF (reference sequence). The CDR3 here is CATSRELGSNTGELFF. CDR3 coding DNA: TGTGCCACCAGCAGAGAGTTGGGGTCGAACACCGGGGAGCTGTTTTTT.

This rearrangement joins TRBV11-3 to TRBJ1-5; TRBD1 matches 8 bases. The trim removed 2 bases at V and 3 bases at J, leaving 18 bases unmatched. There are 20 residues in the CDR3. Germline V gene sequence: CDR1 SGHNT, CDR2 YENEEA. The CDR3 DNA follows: TGTGCCAGCAGCTTATCGGGCAGGACAGGGTTATTTGACCCCAATCAGCCCCAGCATTTT. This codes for CASSLSGRTGLFDPNQPQHF.